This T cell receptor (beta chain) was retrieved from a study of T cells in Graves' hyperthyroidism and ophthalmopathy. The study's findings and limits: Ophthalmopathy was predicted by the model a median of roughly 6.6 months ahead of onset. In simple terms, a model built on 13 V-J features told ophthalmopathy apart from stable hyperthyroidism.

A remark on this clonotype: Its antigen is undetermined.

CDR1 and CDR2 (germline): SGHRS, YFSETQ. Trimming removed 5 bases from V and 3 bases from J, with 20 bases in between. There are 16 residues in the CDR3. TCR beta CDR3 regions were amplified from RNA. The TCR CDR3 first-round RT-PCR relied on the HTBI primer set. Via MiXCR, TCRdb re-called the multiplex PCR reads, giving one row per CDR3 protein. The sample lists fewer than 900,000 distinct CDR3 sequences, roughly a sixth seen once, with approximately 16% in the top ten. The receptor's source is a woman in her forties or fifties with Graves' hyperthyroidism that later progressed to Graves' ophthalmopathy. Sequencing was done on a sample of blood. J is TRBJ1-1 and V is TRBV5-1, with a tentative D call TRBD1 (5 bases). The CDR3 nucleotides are TGCGCCAGCAGTGTAGCAGGGACGGGAGGGTACACTGAAGCTTTCTTT. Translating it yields CASSVAGTGGYTEAFF.